These 22 T cell receptor beta chains were all obtained from the same sample, sequenced in a study of blood T cell repertoires in COVID-19 (dated by TCRdb to between 2020 and 2021). The protocol used for the library was the immunoSEQ multiplex PCR assay. In its TCRdb copy, this immuneACCESS table keeps in-frame sequences only and misses some clones. Where compared with another copy, unresolved V genes explain less than half of these, and the others have no known cause. In this sample the table shows about 220,000 clones, about 87% of which occur a single time. Roughly 2.7% of the sample lies in the top ten. Sequencing input: PBMCs or T cells enriched from blood (not recorded which). The source of these receptors is a woman in her thirties who had recovered from COVID-19.

V and J are TRBV5-4 and TRBJ2-3; D remains unclear. The germline V and J ends were trimmed by 2 bases and 4 bases, with 2 bases remaining between them. Per the germline V gene, CDR1 is SGHNT and CDR2 is YYREEE (reference sequence). CDR3 length: 11 residues. CDR3 region: CASSFADTQYF. The DNA for the CDR3 is TGTGCCAGCAGCTTCGCAGATACGCAGTATTTT.

CDR3 nucleotides: TGTGCCAGCCGACCGGGACAGACAGGGGGCTACACCTTC. Encoded protein: CASRPGQTGGYTF. This rearrangement joins TRBV12-3 or TRBV12-4 to TRBJ1-2, with 7 positions matching TRBD1. V lost 8 bases to trimming and J lost 8 bases; unmatched junction nucleotides: 11. The CDR3 runs to 13 residues.

The V and J genes are TRBV6-5 and TRBJ2-7; 9 bases are shared with TRBD1. V lost 6 bases and J lost 5; bases outside the gene matches: 2. The CDR3 covers 12 residues. The germline V gene has CDR1 MNHEY and CDR2 SVGAGI. CDR3 coding DNA: TGTGCCAGCAGGGGACAGGGTGACGAGCAGTACTTC. This sequence encodes CASRGQGDEQYF.

J is TRBJ2-1 and V is TRBV19, with 13 bases fitting TRBD2. The CDR3 is 17 residues long. Germline assignment: CDR1 LNHDA and CDR2 SQIVND (reference sequence). V lost 2 bases and J lost 9; bases outside the gene matches: 10. Here the CDR3 DNA reads TGTGCCAGTAGTATATACCTCACTAGCGGGGGGGCCAGTGAGCAGTTCTTC. This encodes CASSIYLTSGGASEQFF. The entire variable domain, with the rest obtained from reference TRBV19 and TRBJ2-1, is as follows: DGGITQSPKYLFRKEGQNVTLSCEQNLNHDAMYWYRQDPGQGLRLIYYSQIVNDFQKGDIAEGYSVSREKKESFPLTVTSAQKNPTAFYLCASSIYLTSGGASEQFFGPGTRLTVL.

The rearrangement uses TRBV7-3 and TRBJ1-1, with D possibly being TRBD1 (6 bases). CDR3 length: 13 residues. In germline, CDR1 is SGHTA, CDR2 FQGTGA. V lost 4 bases to trimming and J lost 7 bases, with 13 bases between them. CDR3 sequence: CASSSDSGNEAFF. The DNA for the CDR3 is TGTGCCAGCAGCTCGGACAGTGGAAATGAAGCTTTCTTT.

The chain recombines TRBV5-1 with TRBJ1-1; maybe TRBD1 (5 bases). V was shortened by 2 bases and J by 4 bases, with 15 bases between the two germline ends. This CDR3 comprises 15 residues. Germline V CDR1 and CDR2: SGHRS, YFSETQ. The CDR3 is CASSFPPGVSTEAFF. The CDR3 region has the DNA TGCGCCAGCAGCTTCCCGCCGGGGGTTTCCACTGAAGCTTTCTTT.

Note on this clone: The same CDR3 also results from other DNA sequences found in this sample. The rearrangement links TRBV6-5 to TRBJ1-2; 7 bases align to TRBD1. After removal of 6 bases from V and 4 bases from J, the junction contained 2 bases not matched to a gene. There are 12 residues in the CDR3. CDR1 MNHEY and CDR2 SVGAGI come from the germline V gene. This CDR3 reads CASRQGLYGYTF. The DNA for the CDR3 is TGTGCCAGCAGACAGGGGCTCTATGGCTACACCTTC.

The chain employs TRBV11-2 and TRBJ1-3; D possibly corresponds to TRBD1 (6 bases). The CDR3 sequence is 16 residues long. The V gene's germline CDR1 is SGHAT and CDR2 FQNNGV. V gave up 2 bases and J gave up 0 bases, with 11 bases separating them. The CDR3 reads CASSLMGRGSGNTIYF. CDR3 DNA sequence: TGTGCCAGCAGCTTAATGGGCAGGGGCTCTGGAAACACCATATATTTT.

The CDR3 DNA reads as TGCGCCAGCAGCCAAGATACAGACACAGATACGCAGTATTTT. This gives the protein CASSQDTDTDTQYF. The chain couples TRBV4-1 to TRBJ2-3; D gene ambiguous. Between the trimmed V and J ends, which lost 0 bases and 2 bases, there was a span of 6 bases. The CDR3 is 14 amino acids. The V gene's germline CDR1 is MGHRA and CDR2 YSYEKL.

CDR3 nucleotides: TGCGCCAGCAGCTTAGACACCGGCAGACTAGGCTATGGCTACACCTTC. This encodes CASSLDTGRLGYGYTF. The V and J genes are TRBV5-1 and TRBJ1-2; no reliable D call. The length of the CDR3 is 16 residues. V was cut by 2 bases and J by 4 bases, with 18 bases left in between. Germline CDR1 and CDR2: SGHRS and YFSETQ.

This clone has only a few counts. This chain connects TRBV4-1 to TRBJ2-2, with 8 bases fitting TRBD2. The CDR3 loop spans 14 amino acids. V lost 8 bases and J lost 6; bases outside the gene matches: 8. Germline loops: CDR1 MGHRA, CDR2 YSYEKL. The CDR3 DNA reads TGCGCCAGCGCGCTCTCGGGGGGGCCCGGGGAGCTGTTTTTT. Protein product: CASALSGGPGELFF.

The chain uses TRBV5-1 and TRBJ1-1, with 8 bases lining up with TRBD1. Trimming removed 1 base from V and 0 bases from J; junction bases left unmatched: 11. This CDR3 region has 18 residues. Germline CDR1 is SGHRS and CDR2 is YFSETQ. CDR3 sequence: CASSLRDRDRSVNTEAFF. The CDR3 DNA reads TGCGCCAGCAGCTTGCGGGATAGGGACAGGTCGGTGAACACTGAAGCTTTCTTT. Complete variable domain (other parts from reference TRBV5-1 and TRBJ1-1): KAGVTQTPRYLIKTRGQQVTLSCSPISGHRSVSWYQQTPGQGLQFLFEYFSETQRNKGNFPGRFSGRQFSNSRSEMNVSTLELGDSALYLCASSLRDRDRSVNTEAFFGQGTRLTVV.

The genes are TRBV11-3 and TRBJ1-1; 10 positions match TRBD1. CDR1 and CDR2 from the germline V gene are SGHNT and YENEEA. This CDR3 spans 14 amino acids. V lost 5 bases, J lost 2 bases, and 2 bases stayed unmatched. The CDR3, as DNA: TGTGCCAGCAGCCGGACAGGGGGAAACACTGAAGCTTTCTTT. It codes for CASSRTGGNTEAFF. The complete variable domain, with remaining parts taken from reference TRBV11-3 and TRBJ1-1, reads EAGVVQSPRYKIIEKKQPVAFWCNPISGHNTLYWYLQNLGQGPELLIRYENEEAVDDSQLPKDRFSAERLKGVDSTLKIQPAELGDSAVYLCASSRTGGNTEAFFGQGTRLTVV.

This chain links TRBV19 with TRBJ1-5, with a tentative D call TRBD1 (5 bases). This CDR3 contains 15 residues. The ends were cut back, 6 bases at V and 2 bases at J, with 14 bases in the middle. CDR1 is LNHDA and CDR2 is SQIVND in the germline V gene (reference sequence). The CDR3 here is CASRGGGYGNQPQHF. The CDR3 nucleotides are TGTGCCAGTAGAGGTGGGGGGTATGGCAATCAGCCCCAGCATTTT.

Concerning this clone: Other DNA sequences in the same sample also yield this CDR3. V usage is TRBV7-2 and J usage is TRBJ2-1, with TRBD2 identical over 8 bases. This CDR3 comprises 15 residues. Germline trimming cut 5 bases from V and 0 bases from J; bases unmatched to any gene: 3. Looked up from germline, CDR1 is SGHTA and CDR2 is FQGNSA. Written as DNA, the CDR3 is TGTGCCAGCAGCCTCGGGGGGGGCTCCTACAATGAGCAGTTCTTC. Its protein product is CASSLGGGSYNEQFF.

The rearrangement joins TRBV19 to TRBJ2-7; 7 positions agree with TRBD2. There are 12 residues in the CDR3. Germline V gene lookup returns CDR1 LNHDA and CDR2 SQIVND (reference sequence). V was clipped by 3 bases and J by 5 bases; unmatched bases: 1. The CDR3 DNA is TGTGCCAGTAGTATGGGGGGGGACGAGCAGTACTTC. Translation: CASSMGGDEQYF.

The chain recombines TRBV19 with TRBJ2-6, with a tentative D call TRBD2 (6 bases). Germline CDR1 LNHDA, CDR2 SQIVND (reference sequence). The CDR3 sequence is 17 residues long. Between the trimmed V and J ends, which lost 4 bases and 1 base, there was a span of 14 bases. The CDR3 sequence: CASSTREVGSGANVLTF. The CDR3 coding sequence is TGTGCCAGTAGTACGAGGGAGGTCGGATCTGGGGCCAACGTCCTGACTTTC.

The genes are TRBV4-1 and TRBJ1-6, with D perhaps matching TRBD1 (6 bases). Germline CDR1 is MGHRA and CDR2 is YSYEKL. The V end was cut by 2 bases, the J end by 5 bases, with 13 bases between. The CDR3 consists of 16 residues. CDR3 in DNA: TGCGCCAGCAGCCAATTCACAGGGAGCCATAATTCACCCCTCCACTTT. Translation: CASSQFTGSHNSPLHF.

This rearrangement joins TRBV5-1 to TRBJ1-4; 7 bases agree with TRBD1. The CDR3 length is 16 residues. V dropped 1 base and J dropped 0; count of bases not matched to a gene: 3. CDR1 is SGHRS, CDR2 YFSETQ, per germline. Here the CDR3 DNA reads TGCGCCAGCAGCTTGTATGGGACAGCAACTAATGAAAAACTGTTTTTT. Protein product: CASSLYGTATNEKLFF. Full variable domain (outside the CDR3, taken from reference TRBV5-1 and TRBJ1-4): KAGVTQTPRYLIKTRGQQVTLSCSPISGHRSVSWYQQTPGQGLQFLFEYFSETQRNKGNFPGRFSGRQFSNSRSEMNVSTLELGDSALYLCASSLYGTATNEKLFFGSGTQLSVL.

This chain links TRBV19 with TRBJ2-7; no clear D. Looked up from germline, CDR1 is LNHDA and CDR2 is SQIVND (reference sequence). The CDR3 covers 15 residues. V gave up 0 bases and J gave up 3 bases, with 12 bases separating them. The CDR3 sequence: CASSIEFFGVYEQYF. CDR3 nucleotides: TGTGCCAGTAGTATAGAATTTTTTGGAGTCTACGAGCAGTACTTC. The whole variable domain, remainder taken from reference TRBV19 and TRBJ2-7, is DGGITQSPKYLFRKEGQNVTLSCEQNLNHDAMYWYRQDPGQGLRLIYYSQIVNDFQKGDIAEGYSVSREKKESFPLTVTSAQKNPTAFYLCASSIEFFGVYEQYFGPGTRLTVT.

V is TRBV28 and J is TRBJ1-4; tentative D call: TRBD1 (5 bases). Trimming left V 7 bases short and J 8 bases short, with 14 bases between. The germline gives CDR1 MDHEN, CDR2 SYDVKM. The CDR3 has 13 amino acids. The CDR3, as DNA: TGTGCCAGCACCCCTGGCGGGGCGGAAAAACTGTTTTTT. Its translation is CASTPGGAEKLFF.

The chain uses TRBV5-1 and TRBJ1-3, with TRBD1 identical over 7 bases. The CDR3 is 14 amino acids. Germline V lookup: CDR1 SGHRS, CDR2 YFSETQ. J lost 3 bases, V lost 4 bases, and 4 bases had no gene match. The CDR3 DNA follows: TGCGCCAGCAGCCCAGGGACAGTTGGAAACACCATATATTTT. This gives the protein CASSPGTVGNTIYF.